The 31 T cell receptor beta chains given below trace back to one sample, sequenced in a study of response to subunit inactivated influenza vaccine. One entry per CDR3 protein, called by TCRdb with MiXCR from the RT-PCR reads. Among under 800,000 distinct CDR3 sequences, 14% were seen once, and the ten largest hold 5.5% to 7%. This specimen consisted of PBMCs from blood, obtained about 14 days before vaccination. The receptors stem from a man aged 50 to 59 who received an inactivated influenza vaccine.

This clonotype has only a few counts. V gene TRBV4-2 combines with J gene TRBJ1-6, with 7 bases that match TRBD1. The CDR3 extends over 15 amino acids. The V gene's germline CDR1 is LGHNA and CDR2 YNFKEQ. V was clipped by 0 bases and J by 7 bases; unmatched bases: 3. CDR3 coding DNA: TGTGCCAGCAGCCAAGAGGGACAGCTGAATTCACCCCTCCACTTT. Translating it yields CASSQEGQLNSPLHF.

The sample holds many counts of this clonotype. This chain uses TRBV7-2 with TRBJ2-3, with 9 positions matching TRBD2. Germline V gene sequence: CDR1 SGHTA, CDR2 FQGNSA. This CDR3 spans 15 amino acids. The J segment lost 1 base and the V segment lost 6 bases, leaving 5 bases of the junction unmatched. The CDR3 nucleotides read TGTGCCAGCAGTCAGGCTAGCGGGGGCACAGATACGCAGTATTTT. Translating it yields CASSQASGGTDTQYF.

The chain recombines TRBV12-3 or TRBV12-4 with TRBJ2-2; D tentatively reads TRBD1 or TRBD2 (6 bases each). With 6 bases removed from V and 5 bases from J, the gap between germline ends came to 13 bases. This CDR3 has 14 residues. CDR3 nucleotide sequence: TGTGCCAGCAGGGAACTAGGGGGGACCGGGGAGCTGTTTTTT. Translating gives CASRELGGTGELFF.

V usage is TRBV19 and J usage is TRBJ2-1; D is perhaps TRBD2 (5 bases). The V gene lost 4 bases and the J gene lost 7 bases, with 20 bases spanning the gap. The germline CDR1 and CDR2 sequences are LNHDA and SQIVND (reference sequence). The CDR3 is 16 residues long. CDR3 coding DNA: TGTGCCAGTAGTAATCTCGTTCGGGGAGTGGATAATGAGCAGTTCTTC. Translated, it gives CASSNLVRGVDNEQFF. The complete variable domain, with remaining parts taken from reference TRBV19 and TRBJ2-1, reads DGGITQSPKYLFRKEGQNVTLSCEQNLNHDAMYWYRQDPGQGLRLIYYSQIVNDFQKGDIAEGYSVSREKKESFPLTVTSAQKNPTAFYLCASSNLVRGVDNEQFFGPGTRLTVL.

This clonotype was seen ten or more times. This chain joins TRBV4-3 and TRBJ2-3; D remains unclear. V gave up 1 base and J gave up 3 bases, with 11 bases separating them. The CDR3 is 15 residues long. Germline V CDR1 and CDR2: LGHNA, YSLEER. CDR3 loop: CASSQVPGSTDTQYF. As DNA, the CDR3 is TGCGCCAGCAGCCAAGTCCCCGGATCTACAGATACGCAGTATTTT.

This clonotype has at least ten counts. The V gene is TRBV6-2 or TRBV6-3, the J gene TRBJ1-5; D perhaps matches TRBD1 (5 bases). Germline CDR1 MNHEY, CDR2 SVGEGT. The CDR3 contains 15 residues. V was shortened by 0 bases and J by 4 bases, with 10 bases between the two germline ends. CDR3 residues: CASSYSGTENQPQHF. In DNA, the CDR3 is TGTGCCAGCAGTTACTCGGGGACTGAAAATCAGCCCCAGCATTTT.

The CDR3 here is CASRHRDRAYEQYF. Here the CDR3 DNA reads TGTGCCAGCAGACACCGGGACCGCGCCTACGAGCAGTACTTC. This chain links TRBV28 with TRBJ2-7; the D gene could be TRBD1 or TRBD2 (5 bases each). The germline gives CDR1 MDHEN, CDR2 SYDVKM. The length of the CDR3 is 14 residues. V gave up 6 bases and J gave up 2 bases, with 14 bases separating them.

This clonotype came up a few times. This rearrangement joins TRBV15 to TRBJ2-1; 7 positions agree with TRBD2. The CDR3 totals 12 residues. The germline CDR1 and CDR2 sequences are LNHNV and YYDKDF (reference sequence). The junction had 1 base not matched to a gene; V was cut back by 2 bases and J by 9 bases. The CDR3, as DNA: TGTGCCACCAGCAGACCGGGAGGTGAGCAGTTCTTC. As protein: CATSRPGGEQFF.

This clonotype was seen at least ten times. The chain links TRBV5-1 to TRBJ1-4; 9 positions agree with TRBD1. V trimming: 0 bases; J trimming: 3 bases; junction bases outside the gene matches: 3. Germline assignment: CDR1 SGHRS and CDR2 YFSETQ. The CDR3 extends over 16 amino acids. The CDR3: CASSLEQGAANEKLFF. The CDR3 DNA is TGCGCCAGCAGCTTGGAACAGGGGGCTGCTAATGAAAAACTGTTTTTT.

The table lists this clonotype with a few counts. V gene TRBV28 combines with J gene TRBJ1-5; 7 bases fit TRBD1. V lost 0 bases to trimming and J lost 5 bases; unmatched junction nucleotides: 4. This CDR3 is built from 15 residues. Germline V gene data show CDR1 as MDHEN and CDR2 as SYDVKM. The CDR3 bases are TGTGCCAGCAGTTTATGGTCAGGGGGAGATCAGCCCCAGCATTTT. It yields the protein CASSLWSGGDQPQHF.

This clonotype was counted many times. The rearrangement uses TRBV6-2 or TRBV6-3 and TRBJ1-2, with D possibly matching TRBD1 (5 bases). CDR1 and CDR2 (germline): MNHEY, SVGEGT. V lost 6 bases and J lost 5, with 22 bases in between. The CDR3 extends over 16 amino acids. CDR3 DNA: TGTGCCAGCAGCCGACCGGGACCTCAAAAGACGTATGGCTACACCTTC. This encodes CASSRPGPQKTYGYTF.

Only a few counts were recorded for this clonotype. The rearrangement uses TRBV7-8 and TRBJ1-1, with D hard to call. Germline CDR1 reads SGHVS; CDR2 reads FQNEAQ. The V gene lost 5 bases and the J gene lost 0 bases, with 10 bases spanning the gap. This CDR3 spans 14 amino acids. As DNA, the CDR3 is TGTGCCAGCAGCCCTCACCACCTGAACACTGAAGCTTTCTTT. The encoded protein is CASSPHHLNTEAFF.

This clonotype was recorded a few times. The genes are TRBV12-3 or TRBV12-4 and TRBJ2-2; D possibly corresponds to TRBD2 (5 bases). The germline V and J ends were trimmed by 8 bases and 8 bases, with 18 bases remaining between them. CDR3 length equals 14 residues. For the CDR3, the DNA is TGTGCCAGCTCCGGGGAAGCACCGACAGGGGAGCTGTTTTTT. Its translation is CASSGEAPTGELFF.

This clonotype was observed a handful of times. The V and J genes are TRBV6-2 or TRBV6-3 and TRBJ1-1, with 9 bases aligning to TRBD1. This CDR3 has 15 amino acids. V was clipped by 4 bases and J by 5 bases; unmatched bases: 8. The germline CDR1 and CDR2 sequences are MNHEY and SVGEGT. The CDR3 is CASSLSGTGRTEAFF. The CDR3 DNA is TGTGCCAGCAGTTTATCTGGGACAGGGAGGACTGAAGCTTTCTTT.

This clonotype has just a few counts. V usage is TRBV28 and J usage is TRBJ1-5; D call uncertain. This CDR3 comprises 15 residues. Per germline, CDR1 MDHEN and CDR2 SYDVKM. V dropped 7 bases and J dropped 3 bases, with 16 bases sitting between them. The CDR3 DNA reads TGTGCCAGCAACCAAGGATTAGGGTACAATCAGCCCCAGCATTTT. Translation gives CASNQGLGYNQPQHF.

Turning to this clonotype: Germline is not matched at one junction end, which may reflect a read error. The gene calls are TRBV24-1 and TRBJ2-3; tentative D call: TRBD2 (6 bases). In germline, CDR1 is KGHDR, CDR2 SFDVKD. This CDR3 contains 16 residues. Here the CDR3 DNA reads TGTGCCACCGCCGACTCTAGCGTTACTAGCACAGTTACGCAGTATTTT. Its translation: CATADSSVTSTVTQYF.

The CDR3 here is CASSAVLNTEAFF. The CDR3 region has the DNA TGTGCCAGCAGTGCCGTACTGAACACTGAAGCTTTCTTT. The chain carries TRBV6-1 and TRBJ1-1; D is undetermined. The CDR3 extends over 13 amino acids. Per germline, CDR1 MNHNS and CDR2 SASEGT. V lost 4 bases, J lost 0 bases, and 6 bases lay in between.

The chain combines TRBV11-2 with TRBJ2-2; 7 bases match TRBD2. From germline, CDR1 is SGHAT and CDR2 FQNNGV. The CDR3 is 16 residues long. The ends lost 2 bases at V and 1 base at J; junction bases unmatched: 4. The CDR3 DNA is TGTGCCAGCAGCTTAAGTCCTAGCGGGAACACCGGGGAGCTGTTTTTT. This encodes CASSLSPSGNTGELFF.

This clonotype was found a few times. The J gene is TRBJ2-1, the V gene TRBV20-1; D is ambiguous. Trimming removed 3 bases at V and 9 bases at J, with 15 bases between. There are 13 residues in the CDR3. Germline CDR1 reads DFQATT; CDR2 reads SNEGSKA (reference sequence). In nucleotides, the CDR3 is TGCAGTGCTAGTGGATTAGATCCTCGTGAGCAGTTCTTC. Residues: CSASGLDPREQFF.

This clonotype was counted at least ten times. J is TRBJ1-1 and V is TRBV29-1; D is possibly TRBD1 (5 bases). CDR3 size: 12 residues. The germline V and J ends were trimmed by 1 base and 10 bases, with 13 bases remaining between them. The germline gives CDR1 SQVTM, CDR2 ANQGSEA. Here the CDR3 DNA reads TGCAGCGTTGAAGGACCGGGGGGGGGAGCTTTCTTT. Amino acid sequence: CSVEGPGGGAFF.

This clonotype was seen repeatedly, ten times or more. The chain couples TRBV19 to TRBJ2-1; D is uncertain. This CDR3 has 13 amino acids. V dropped 6 bases and J dropped 8 bases, with 14 bases sitting between them. Per the germline V gene, CDR1 is LNHDA and CDR2 is SQIVND (reference sequence). In DNA, the CDR3 is TGTGCCAGTAGACTTATCAGTTCTTATGAGCAGTTCTTC. It translates to CASRLISSYEQFF. The full variable domain, completed using reference TRBV19 and TRBJ2-1, is DGGITQSPKYLFRKEGQNVTLSCEQNLNHDAMYWYRQDPGQGLRLIYYSQIVNDFQKGDIAEGYSVSREKKESFPLTVTSAQKNPTAFYLCASRLISSYEQFFGPGTRLTVL.

This clonotype was detected only a few times. V and J are TRBV6-6 and TRBJ1-1; D is undetermined. CDR3 size: 13 residues. V was trimmed by 5 bases and J by 4 bases, leaving 11 bases between them. Germline loops: CDR1 MNHNY, CDR2 SVGAGI (reference sequence). The CDR3: CASSIRIGTEAFF. CDR3 DNA: TGTGCCAGCAGTATCCGGATAGGCACTGAAGCTTTCTTT.

The rearrangement joins TRBV4-3 to TRBJ1-5, with D uncertain. CDR1 is LGHNA and CDR2 is YSLEER in the germline V gene. The CDR3 length is 15 residues. V lost 0 bases and J 7 bases, leaving 13 bases between the germline ends. The CDR3 loop reads CASSQDVSGPQPQHF. The DNA for the CDR3 is TGCGCCAGCAGCCAAGATGTGTCCGGGCCCCAGCCCCAGCATTTT.

This clonotype was seen a handful of times. The CDR3 region has the DNA TGCAGCGTTGTGGCTAGCGGGAGCTCAGATACGCAGTATTTT. It yields the protein CSVVASGSSDTQYF. The chain couples TRBV29-1 to TRBJ2-3; 10 positions agree with TRBD2. The junction had 5 bases not matched to a gene; V was cut back by 4 bases and J by 4 bases. This CDR3 has 14 residues. Germline CDR1 is SQVTM and CDR2 is ANQGSEA.

This clonotype has at least ten counts. This chain uses TRBV11-2 with TRBJ2-1; D might be TRBD1 (5 bases). CDR1 and CDR2 (germline): SGHAT, FQNNGV. The CDR3 has 17 residues. The V end lost 0 bases, the J end lost 0 bases, and 12 bases lay between the germline ends. The CDR3 sequence: CASSLDARASSYNEQFF. CDR3 nucleotide sequence: TGTGCCAGCAGCTTAGATGCCAGGGCCAGCTCCTACAATGAGCAGTTCTTC. The full variable domain, with the rest looked up from reference TRBV11-2 and TRBJ2-1, is EAGVAQSPRYKIIEKRQSVAFWCNPISGHATLYWYQQILGQGPKLLIQFQNNGVVDDSQLPKDRFSAERLKGVDSTLKIQPAKLEDSAVYLCASSLDARASSYNEQFFGPGTRLTVL.

This clonotype has a single count. A junction end diverges from the germline sequence, so it may reflect a read error. V usage is TRBV20-1 and J usage is TRBJ2-7; 8 bases map to TRBD1. CDR3 length: 17 residues. Looked up from germline, CDR1 is DFQATT and CDR2 is SNEGSKA (reference sequence). The CDR3 protein is CCARDLQGRTGKNEQYF. CDR3 in DNA: TGCTGTGCTAGAGATCTCCAAGGTCGGACAGGGAAAAACGAGCAGTACTTC.

At least ten counts were recorded for this clonotype. J is TRBJ2-3 and V is TRBV20-1; possibly TRBD1 or TRBD2 for D (6 bases each). Germline V lookup: CDR1 DFQATT, CDR2 SNEGSKA (reference sequence). V was clipped by 6 bases and J by 1 base, with 14 bases between them. CDR3 length equals 14 residues. The CDR3 coding sequence is TGCAGTGCCAGGGGTAGCGGAGGCACAGATACGCAGTATTTT. Encoded protein: CSARGSGGTDTQYF.

This clonotype was picked up a small number of times. V gene TRBV5-1 combines with J gene TRBJ2-1, with 8 bases matching TRBD2. The V gene's germline CDR1 is SGHRS and CDR2 YFSETQ. V was pared by 0 bases and J by 9 bases, with 11 bases of the junction left unmatched. This CDR3 is 16 amino acids long. The CDR3 region is CASSLVGGRTGGEQFF. CDR3 nucleotide sequence: TGCGCCAGCAGCTTGGTGGGCGGGAGGACCGGGGGTGAGCAGTTCTTC.

The chain employs TRBV4-1 and TRBJ2-7; D may be TRBD2 (6 bases). The germline V gene has CDR1 MGHRA and CDR2 YSYEKL. CDR3 size: 17 residues. Deletions cut 0 bases from V and 3 bases from J, with 18 bases between. The CDR3 is CASSQEIGTQKNYEQYF. Written as DNA, the CDR3 is TGCGCCAGCAGCCAAGAGATCGGGACTCAAAAAAACTACGAGCAGTACTTC.

J is TRBJ2-2 and V is TRBV7-2; the match to TRBD2 covers 10 bases. In germline, CDR1 is SGHTA, CDR2 FQGNSA. V shed 5 bases and J 7 bases; nucleotides not matched to a gene: 4. This CDR3 spans 14 amino acids. In nucleotides, the CDR3 is TGTGCCAGCAGCGGTAGCGGGGGGATCGGGGAGCTGTTTTTT. This translates into CASSGSGGIGELFF.

There are a few counts of this clonotype. V usage is TRBV28 and J usage is TRBJ2-7, with 12 bases identical to TRBD2. This CDR3 contains 15 residues. The germline CDR1 and CDR2 sequences are MDHEN and SYDVKM. Trimming took 1 base from V and 6 from J; bases not matched to a gene: 4. In nucleotides, the CDR3 is TGTGCCAGCAGTTTATTGGGGACTAGCGGGTTCGAGCAGTACTTC. Amino acids: CASSLLGTSGFEQYF.